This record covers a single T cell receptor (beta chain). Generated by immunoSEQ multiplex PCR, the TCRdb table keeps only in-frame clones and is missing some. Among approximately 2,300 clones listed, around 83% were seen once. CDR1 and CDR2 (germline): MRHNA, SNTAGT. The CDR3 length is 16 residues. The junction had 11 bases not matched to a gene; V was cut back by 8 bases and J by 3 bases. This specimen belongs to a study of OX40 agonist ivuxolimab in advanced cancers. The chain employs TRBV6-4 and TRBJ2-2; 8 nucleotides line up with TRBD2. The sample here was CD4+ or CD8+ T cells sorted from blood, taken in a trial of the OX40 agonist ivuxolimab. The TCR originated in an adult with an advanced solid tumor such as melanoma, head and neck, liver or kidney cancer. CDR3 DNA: TGTGCCAGCTCCCAGCGGGAGAAGAGTGACACCGGGGAGCTGTTTTTT. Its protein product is CASSQREKSDTGELFF.